The 30 T cell receptor beta chains listed next were all sequenced from one sample in a study of T-cell memory formation after mild COVID-19. TCRdb re-analysed the 5' RACE reads in MiXCR, keeping a single row per CDR3 protein. The sample records around 430,000 distinct CDR3 sequences, approximately 16% being singletons. The material sequenced was PBMCs or a T cell subset sorted from them (not recorded which). The receptors derive from a man younger than 35 who had mild COVID-19 (a few samples of this study predate the infection). Cell type and time point are not known.

This clonotype was seen a few times. The chain is built from TRBV18 and TRBJ2-5; D call uncertain. Germline assignment: CDR1 KGHSH and CDR2 LQKENI. V was shortened by 1 base and J by 3 bases, with 9 bases between the two germline ends. The CDR3 extends over 14 amino acids. CDR3 in amino acids: CASSPQWVEETQYF. For the CDR3, the DNA is TGTGCCAGCTCACCACAGTGGGTGGAAGAGACCCAGTACTTC.

This rearrangement joins TRBV6-6 to TRBJ2-3; TRBD2 aligns across 14 bases. CDR1 and CDR2 from the germline V gene are MNHNY and SVGAGI (reference sequence). Trimming at V came to 0 bases and at J to 2 bases, leaving 7 bases not matched to a gene. The CDR3 is made up of 19 amino acids. In DNA, the CDR3 is TGTGCCAGCAGTTACTCGTCCGGGACTAGCGGGGGATTCACAGATACGCAGTATTTT. This encodes CASSYSSGTSGGFTDTQYF.

This chain joins TRBV4-2 and TRBJ1-1; unclear D gene. Germline CDR1 and CDR2: LGHNA and YNFKEQ. This CDR3 is built from 13 residues. Trimming shortened V by 2 bases and J by 1 base, and 5 bases separated the two germline ends. In DNA form, the CDR3 reads TGTGCCAGCAGCCAAAGGGCGAACACTGAAGCTTTCTTT. This gives the protein CASSQRANTEAFF.

The V and J genes are TRBV6-5 and TRBJ1-1; D gene unclear. The V end lost 0 bases, the J end lost 4 bases, and 12 bases lay between the germline ends. CDR1 and CDR2 (germline): MNHEY, SVGAGI. The CDR3 runs to 15 residues. CDR3 sequence (DNA): TGTGCCAGCAGTTACTCCGCAGGAGCCACCACTGAAGCTTTCTTT. Amino acids: CASSYSAGATTEAFF.

The V call is TRBV4-1, the J call TRBJ1-2, with 10 positions matching TRBD1. CDR1 and CDR2 from the germline V gene are MGHRA and YSYEKL. After removal of 6 bases from V and 6 bases from J, the junction contained 10 bases not matched to a gene. The CDR3 loop spans 15 amino acids. Here the CDR3 DNA reads TGCGCCAGCAGAAGCGGGACAGGGGAATTTCATGGCTACACCTTC. It translates to CASRSGTGEFHGYTF.

The rearrangement joins TRBV7-9 to TRBJ2-1, with D perhaps being TRBD1 or TRBD2 (5 bases each). The V and J ends lost 1 base and 7 bases respectively, with 14 bases between them. Germline CDR1 is SEHNR and CDR2 is FQNEAQ (reference sequence). The CDR3 runs to 15 residues. The CDR3 DNA follows: TGTGCCAGCAGCTTAGGAGGGGTGGCGGTAAATGAGCAGTTCTTC. Its protein product is CASSLGGVAVNEQFF.

This clonotype appeared a few times. The chain joins TRBV20-1 to TRBJ2-1; the match to TRBD2 covers 10 bases. Germline V CDR1 and CDR2: DFQATT, SNEGSKA (reference sequence). The CDR3 has 15 residues. Unmatched junction bases numbered 6, after V lost 3 bases and J lost 4 bases. The CDR3 reads CSARGASGGYNEQFF. CDR3 nucleotide sequence: TGCAGTGCTAGGGGTGCTAGCGGGGGTTACAATGAGCAGTTCTTC.

A few counts support this clonotype. The chain joins TRBV7-9 to TRBJ2-1; 10 nucleotides line up with TRBD1. Trimming cost V 5 bases and J 7 bases; bases outside gene matches: 11. The length of the CDR3 is 16 residues. Germline CDR1 is SEHNR and CDR2 is FQNEAQ (reference sequence). In nucleotides, the CDR3 is TGTGCCAGCAGCGCCGGACAGGGGGGCGTCCTTAATGAGCAGTTCTTC. Translating gives CASSAGQGGVLNEQFF.

This clonotype was picked up a small number of times. The rearrangement joins TRBV7-9 to TRBJ1-1; D remains unclear. The V gene's germline CDR1 is SEHNR and CDR2 FQNEAQ (reference sequence). This CDR3 contains 14 residues. The V end was cut by 7 bases, the J end by 3 bases, with 15 bases between. The CDR3 nucleotides are TGTGCCAGCACCCACCCGCCTCGGGACACTGAAGCTTTCTTT. This sequence encodes CASTHPPRDTEAFF. Full variable domain (outside the CDR3, taken from reference TRBV7-9 and TRBJ1-1): DTGVSQNPRHKITKRGQNVTFRCDPISEHNRLYWYRQTLGQGPEFLTYFQNEAQLEKSRLLSDRFSAERPKGSFSTLEIQRTEQGDSAMYLCASTHPPRDTEAFFGQGTRLTVV.

This clonotype turned up a few times. The chain is built from TRBV18 and TRBJ2-7; D is perhaps TRBD1 (6 bases). V lost 3 bases and J 0 bases, leaving 12 bases between the germline ends. This CDR3 region has 15 residues. Germline CDR1 KGHSH, CDR2 LQKENI. The DNA of the CDR3 is TGTGCCAGCTCACCCCGGGACACTAGCTCCTACGAGCAGTACTTC. Encoded protein: CASSPRDTSSYEQYF.

V is TRBV18 and J is TRBJ1-1; D unclear. V lost 3 bases and J 5 bases, leaving 16 bases between the germline ends. Germline CDR1 reads KGHSH; CDR2 reads LQKENI. The CDR3 runs to 15 residues. CDR3 region: CASSPTRAFRTEAFF. In DNA, the CDR3 is TGTGCCAGCTCACCCACACGGGCCTTTAGAACTGAAGCTTTCTTT.

This clonotype was counted only a few times. This rearrangement joins TRBV29-1 to TRBJ1-3; D possibly corresponds to TRBD1 (5 bases). Germline V gene lookup returns CDR1 SQVTM and CDR2 ANQGSEA. This CDR3 has 13 amino acids. V was cut by 4 bases and J by 2 bases, with 9 bases left in between. CDR3 sequence: CSVGRGTGNTIYF. The CDR3 nucleotides read TGCAGCGTTGGGCGGGGGACTGGAAACACCATATATTTT.

V and J are TRBV3-1 and TRBJ2-3; 15 bases match TRBD2. V was clipped by 5 bases and J by 5 bases; unmatched bases: 11. The CDR3 is 18 residues long. From germline, CDR1 is LGHDT and CDR2 YNNKEL (reference sequence). CDR3 DNA sequence: TGTGCCAGCAGCTTGACCCAGACGGGACTAGCGGGGGGAGATACGCAGTATTTT. This translates into CASSLTQTGLAGGDTQYF.

This clonotype occurred many times. The chain carries TRBV3-1 and TRBJ2-3; perhaps TRBD1 as D (5 bases). The CDR3 loop spans 11 amino acids. The germline V and J ends were trimmed by 6 bases and 6 bases, with 7 bases remaining between them. The germline CDR1 and CDR2 sequences are LGHDT and YNNKEL (reference sequence). This chain's CDR3 is CASSQGDTQYF. CDR3 coding DNA: TGTGCCAGCAGTCAGGGCGATACGCAGTATTTT.

The chain carries TRBV5-1 and TRBJ2-5, with D tentatively TRBD1 or TRBD2 (5 bases each). This CDR3 is 15 amino acids long. The germline CDR1 and CDR2 sequences are SGHRS and YFSETQ. V shed 4 bases and J shed 7 bases, with 20 bases lying between them. CDR3 nucleotides: TGCGCCAGCAGCGCGGAAGAGGGGCGCAGCGGGACCCAGTACTTC. This translates into CASSAEEGRSGTQYF.

The chain uses TRBV6-4 and TRBJ1-5; no clear D. The germline CDR1 and CDR2 sequences are MRHNA and SNTAGT. V was trimmed by 5 bases and J by 2 bases, leaving 10 bases between them. CDR3 length equals 14 residues. The CDR3 spells CASSSDPGNQPQHF. CDR3 sequence (DNA): TGTGCCAGCAGTTCCGACCCTGGCAATCAGCCCCAGCATTTT.

This chain joins TRBV5-1 and TRBJ2-3, with 8 nucleotides matching TRBD1. The CDR3 is made up of 15 amino acids. CDR1 is SGHRS and CDR2 is YFSETQ in the germline V gene. The ends lost 5 bases at V and 0 bases at J; junction bases unmatched: 5. CDR3: CASRDGQGSTDTQYF. CDR3 coding DNA: TGCGCCAGCAGAGACGGACAGGGAAGCACAGATACGCAGTATTTT.

The chain carries TRBV30 and TRBJ2-3; TRBD2 is a possible D gene (7 bases). The CDR3 covers 15 residues. With 3 bases removed from V and 4 bases from J, the gap between germline ends came to 17 bases. Germline CDR1 reads GTSNPN; CDR2 reads SVGIG (reference sequence). CDR3 in amino acids: CAWRVGWGGADTQYF. The CDR3 bases are TGTGCCTGGAGAGTCGGGTGGGGGGGCGCAGATACGCAGTATTTT. The full variable domain, its missing parts supplied by reference TRBV30 and TRBJ2-3, is SQTIHQWPATLVQPVGSPLSLECTVEGTSNPNLYWYRQAAGRGLQLLFYSVGIGQISSEVPQNLSASRPQDRQFILSSKKLLLSDSGFYLCAWRVGWGGADTQYFGPGTRLTVL.

This clonotype was found a few times. This chain joins TRBV6-5 and TRBJ2-1; 7 bases fit TRBD1. V shed 10 bases, J shed 10 bases, and the junction held 7 bases outside the gene matches. From germline, CDR1 is MNHEY and CDR2 SVGAGI. CDR3 length: 11 residues. This CDR3 reads CATIGTEEQFF. Here the CDR3 DNA reads TGTGCCACCATTGGGACAGAGGAGCAGTTCTTC.

The chain combines TRBV6-6 with TRBJ1-6, with TRBD1 matching over 8 bases. Germline V CDR1 and CDR2: MNHNY, SVGAGI (reference sequence). J was trimmed by 9 bases and V by 6 bases; bases with no gene match: 7. This CDR3 comprises 14 residues. The chain's CDR3 is CASRRDRRVSPLHF. The CDR3 DNA sequence: TGTGCCAGCAGGAGGGACAGGCGAGTTTCACCCCTCCACTTT.

This clonotype was counted a few times. The V gene is TRBV6-2 or TRBV6-3, the J gene TRBJ2-2; D unclear. V lost 2 bases to trimming and J lost 4 bases, with 17 bases between them. From germline, CDR1 is MNHEY and CDR2 SVGEGT. The CDR3 contains 17 residues. This CDR3 is CASSYLSHRVFTGELFF. CDR3 DNA sequence: TGTGCCAGCAGTTACCTCTCCCATCGGGTCTTCACCGGGGAGCTGTTTTTT.

This clonotype was picked up a small number of times. This CDR3 is CASSLRGRDGETQYF. In nucleotides, the CDR3 is TGTGCCAGCAGTTTAAGGGGCAGGGACGGGGAGACCCAGTACTTC. This sequence joins TRBV28 and TRBJ2-5; D may match TRBD1 or TRBD2 (5 bases each). The V gene's germline CDR1 is MDHEN and CDR2 SYDVKM. V lost 2 bases and J 5 bases, leaving 15 bases between the germline ends. The CDR3 is 15 amino acids.

This clonotype has just a few counts. The rearrangement uses TRBV29-1 and TRBJ1-1; tentative D call: TRBD1 (5 bases). Germline V gene sequence: CDR1 SQVTM, CDR2 ANQGSEA. Trimming left V 7 bases short and J 7 bases short, with 13 bases between. There are 11 residues in the CDR3. The CDR3 here is CSALWGYEAFF. As DNA, the CDR3 is TGCAGCGCCCTGTGGGGCTATGAAGCTTTCTTT.

This clonotype was observed at least ten times. The chain recombines TRBV5-1 with TRBJ2-2; no definite D call. CDR1 is SGHRS, CDR2 YFSETQ, per germline. This CDR3 comprises 14 residues. V lost 4 bases, J lost 7 bases, and 14 bases lay in between. The CDR3 coding sequence is TGCGCCAGCAGCGGAGCGTTGGTGGACGGGGAGCTGTTTTTT. The encoded protein is CASSGALVDGELFF.

This clonotype was counted a few times. The chain joins TRBV5-1 to TRBJ2-5; 9 bases are shared with TRBD1. V dropped 4 bases and J dropped 5; count of bases not matched to a gene: 3. CDR1 is SGHRS and CDR2 is YFSETQ in the germline V gene. CDR3 length equals 13 residues. CDR3: CASSTTGGETQYF. CDR3 DNA: TGCGCCAGCAGCACGACAGGGGGGGAGACCCAGTACTTC.

The sample holds a few counts of this clonotype. In DNA form, the CDR3 reads TGTGCCAGCAGTCCCGGGGGCTACTATGGCTACACCTTC. It encodes CASSPGGYYGYTF. The J gene is TRBJ1-2, the V gene TRBV28, with D possibly being TRBD1 (6 bases). With 5 bases removed from V and 3 bases from J, the gap between germline ends came to 10 bases. The CDR3 is 13 amino acids. Germline CDR1 MDHEN, CDR2 SYDVKM.

This clonotype was found a few times. The chain joins TRBV20-1 to TRBJ2-2; D is perhaps TRBD1 (6 bases). Germline CDR1 is DFQATT and CDR2 is SNEGSKA (reference sequence). This CDR3 is built from 12 residues. Trimming took off 6 bases at V and 6 bases at J, with 11 bases between the two ends. The CDR3 reads CSAHRAAGELFF. CDR3 bases: TGCAGTGCACACAGGGCGGCCGGGGAGCTGTTTTTT.

This clonotype has only a few counts. The chain recombines TRBV7-2 with TRBJ2-7, with 9 nucleotides matching TRBD2. The CDR3 contains 14 residues. J gave up 4 bases and V 8 bases, and 9 bases lay outside the gene matches. CDR1 and CDR2 (germline): SGHTA, FQGNSA. The CDR3 reads CASATGTSRYEQYF. In DNA, the CDR3 is TGTGCCAGCGCGACTGGGACTAGCCGTTACGAGCAGTACTTC.

This clonotype was seen just once. The rearrangement uses TRBV7-2 and TRBJ2-5; D is unclear. The CDR3 consists of 14 residues. Germline V lookup: CDR1 SGHTA, CDR2 FQGNSA. V was clipped by 3 bases and J by 7 bases, with 15 bases between them. The CDR3 DNA reads TGTGCCAGCAGCTTTCCCCGGCAGGCTGGGACCCAGTACTTC. Protein sequence: CASSFPRQAGTQYF.

The chain uses TRBV28 and TRBJ2-3; 12 bases align to TRBD2. The germline CDR1 and CDR2 sequences are MDHEN and SYDVKM. The CDR3 runs 17 residues. V gave up 5 bases and J gave up 0 bases; unmatched junction bases: 6. The DNA for the CDR3 is TGTGCCAGCAGTCAAGGACTAGCGGGGACTAGCACAGATACGCAGTATTTT. Its protein product is CASSQGLAGTSTDTQYF.